Below are 21 T cell receptor beta chains sequenced from a single sample in a study of blood T cell repertoires in COVID-19. The data were produced by immunoSEQ multiplex PCR, yet TCRdb's version contains in-frame clones alone and is incomplete. The table lists 350,000 to 400,000 clones, 75% to 90% of them singletons, with roughly 1% in the top ten. The sequencing input was PBMCs or T cells enriched from blood (not recorded which). The receptors were gathered from a man aged 18-30 years who had recovered from COVID-19.

The chain joins TRBV5-4 to TRBJ1-1; no clear D. The V gene lost 4 bases and the J gene lost 3 bases, with 13 bases spanning the gap. From germline, CDR1 is SGHNT and CDR2 YYREEE (reference sequence). The CDR3 extends over 14 amino acids. The CDR3 region has the DNA TGTGCCAGCAGCCCAACAATCCTGTACACTGAAGCTTTCTTT. The encoded protein is CASSPTILYTEAFF.

The chain couples TRBV9 to TRBJ2-1; 12 bases are shared with TRBD2. The length of the CDR3 is 15 residues. Germline CDR1 is SGDLS and CDR2 is YYNGEE. V was clipped by 2 bases and J by 7 bases; unmatched bases: 4. The CDR3 DNA sequence: TGTGCCAGCAGCGTTCACCTAGCGGGAGGGAATGAGCAGTTCTTC. This encodes CASSVHLAGGNEQFF. Looking up the rest from reference TRBV9 and TRBJ2-1 gives the full variable domain: DSGVTQTPKHLITATGQRVTLRCSPRSGDLSVYWYQQSLDQGLQFLIQYYNGEERAKGNILERFSAQQFPDLHSELNLSSLELGDSALYFCASSVHLAGGNEQFFGPGTRLTVL.

CDR3 in amino acids: CASSIRLGSDTQYF. CDR3 sequence (DNA): TGTGCCAGTAGTATCCGGCTAGGATCAGATACGCAGTATTTT. The chain has TRBV19 and TRBJ2-3; D is unclear. The V gene lost 3 bases and the J gene lost 4 bases, with 11 bases spanning the gap. Germline CDR1 is LNHDA and CDR2 is SQIVND (reference sequence). The CDR3 extends over 14 amino acids.

The rearrangement uses TRBV19 and TRBJ2-7; D ambiguous. CDR3 length: 14 amino acids. Germline values: CDR1 LNHDA, CDR2 SQIVND (reference sequence). Between the trimmed V and J ends, which lost 5 bases and 0 bases, there was a span of 11 bases. CDR3 DNA: TGTGCCAGTAGTCCGGCGGCGAGCTCCTACGAGCAGTACTTC. This encodes CASSPAASSYEQYF.

CDR3 protein: CASSPGATNEKLFF. In DNA form, the CDR3 reads TGTGCCAGCAGCCCGGGGGCAACTAATGAAAAACTGTTTTTT. The chain is built from TRBV11-2 and TRBJ1-4; tentative D call: TRBD1 (5 bases). This CDR3 contains 14 residues. Germline V CDR1 and CDR2: SGHAT, FQNNGV. Deletions cut 5 bases from V and 0 bases from J, with 7 bases between.

The rearrangement joins TRBV28 to TRBJ2-4; no reliable D call. V shed 5 bases and J shed 6 bases, with 8 bases lying between them. This CDR3 spans 12 amino acids. CDR1 is MDHEN and CDR2 is SYDVKM in the germline V gene. The CDR3 sequence: CASSISGNIQYF. The CDR3 DNA sequence: TGTGCCAGCAGTATTTCGGGAAACATTCAGTACTTC.

The chain has TRBV4-2 and TRBJ1-2, with D uncertain. This CDR3 has 16 amino acids. The ends were cut back, 0 bases at V and 7 bases at J, with 18 bases in the middle. CDR1 is LGHNA, CDR2 YNFKEQ, per germline. CDR3 protein: CASSQESWQKKIGYTF. DNA of the CDR3: TGTGCCAGCAGCCAAGAAAGTTGGCAGAAAAAGATTGGCTACACCTTC.

CDR3 nucleotide sequence: TGTGCCAGCAGCGGGACAGGACTATCCTACGAGCAGTACTTC. This sequence encodes CASSGTGLSYEQYF. The chain couples TRBV9 to TRBJ2-7; D is possibly TRBD1 (7 bases). Germline V CDR1 and CDR2: SGDLS, YYNGEE. This CDR3 contains 14 residues. V was trimmed by 3 bases and J by 1 base, leaving 11 bases between them.

The rearrangement uses TRBV16 and TRBJ1-4; D may be TRBD1 (6 bases). V was shortened by 5 bases and J by 0 bases, with 10 bases between the two germline ends. This CDR3 has 15 amino acids. Germline V gene sequence: CDR1 KGHSY, CDR2 FQNENV. Here the CDR3 reads CASSANRATNEKLFF. The CDR3 DNA is TGTGCCAGCAGCGCAAACAGGGCAACTAATGAAAAACTGTTTTTT.

This sequence joins TRBV30 and TRBJ2-4, with a possible D match to TRBD1 (6 bases). V lost 2 bases, J lost 5 bases, and 16 bases lay in between. The CDR3 is 15 amino acids. The germline gives CDR1 GTSNPN, CDR2 SVGIG (reference sequence). The CDR3 DNA sequence: TGTGCCTGGAGTAAGAGGGGGAGTTTGGAAAACATTCAGTACTTC. It specifies CAWSKRGSLENIQYF.

The chain recombines TRBV7-2 with TRBJ1-6; unclear D gene. V dropped 3 bases and J dropped 13 bases, with 25 bases sitting between them. This CDR3 spans 17 amino acids. Germline CDR1 SGHTA, CDR2 FQGNSA. DNA for the CDR3: TGTGCCAGCAGCTTGGCGCTTCGAACCGAGGAGGGTAGGCCCCTCCACTTT. This gives the protein CASSLALRTEEGRPLHF.

V and J are TRBV6-5 and TRBJ2-7; D is perhaps TRBD2 (6 bases). Deletions cut 4 bases from V and 5 bases from J, with 15 bases between. Germline V gene lookup returns CDR1 MNHEY and CDR2 SVGAGI. The CDR3 consists of 14 residues. The chain's CDR3 is CASSSIAEIDEQYF. In DNA, the CDR3 is TGTGCCAGCAGTTCAATAGCGGAAATCGACGAGCAGTACTTC.

V is TRBV5-1 and J is TRBJ1-2; D is uncertain. From germline, CDR1 is SGHRS and CDR2 YFSETQ. V was shortened by 1 base and J by 5 bases, with 9 bases between the two germline ends. There are 13 residues in the CDR3. CDR3 amino acids: CASSLLPEYGYTF. In DNA, the CDR3 is TGCGCCAGCAGCTTGCTACCCGAGTATGGCTACACCTTC.

V gene TRBV7-2 combines with J gene TRBJ2-3; a weak D match, TRBD2 (6 bases). The CDR3 has 15 residues. Trimming took off 4 bases at V and 5 bases at J, with 16 bases between the two ends. Germline V gene data show CDR1 as SGHTA and CDR2 as FQGNSA. CDR3 residues: CASSSLGQGGDTQYF. The CDR3 DNA follows: TGTGCCAGCAGCTCGCTAGGGCAGGGAGGAGATACGCAGTATTTT.

CDR3 protein: CASSPKPRGRSGANVLTF. As DNA, the CDR3 is TGTGCCAGCAGCCCCAAACCCAGGGGGAGGTCTGGGGCCAACGTCCTGACTTTC. The J gene is TRBJ2-6, the V gene TRBV3-1 (or the pseudogene TRBV3-2); TRBD1 is a possible D gene (7 bases). The CDR3 totals 18 residues. Trimming cost V 4 bases and J 1 base, with 17 bases left between them. The germline V gene encodes CDR1 LGHDT and CDR2 YNNKEL (reference sequence).

The rearrangement joins TRBV7-8 to TRBJ1-2; D is possibly TRBD1 (6 bases). CDR1 is SGHVS and CDR2 is FQNEAQ in the germline V gene. Trimming stripped 2 bases from V and 3 bases from J, with 13 bases between. The length of the CDR3 is 15 residues. The CDR3 nucleotides read TGTGCCAGCAGCTTACGGAACAGGGCCGACTATGGCTACACCTTC. This sequence encodes CASSLRNRADYGYTF.

This clone was found once. CDR3: CASSLSPGTGADEQFF. The CDR3 coding sequence is TGTGCCAGCAGCCTCTCCCCCGGGACTGGGGCCGATGAGCAGTTCTTC. The chain carries TRBV3-1 (or the pseudogene TRBV3-2) and TRBJ2-1, with D tentatively TRBD2 (6 bases). The CDR3 sequence is 16 residues long. Trimming left V 4 bases short and J 8 bases short, with 21 bases between. The germline CDR1 and CDR2 sequences are LGHDT and YNNKEL (reference sequence).

This chain uses TRBV9 with TRBJ1-2; 9 positions match TRBD1. With 0 bases clipped from V and 6 bases from J, the junction kept 6 bases outside the gene matches. Germline V gene lookup returns CDR1 SGDLS and CDR2 YYNGEE. The CDR3 extends over 15 amino acids. CDR3 in amino acids: CASSVAYRGQNGYTF. CDR3 sequence (DNA): TGTGCCAGCAGCGTAGCCTACAGGGGGCAGAATGGCTACACCTTC.

The chain recombines TRBV29-1 with TRBJ1-3; no definite D call. V was pared by 7 bases and J by 1 base, with 11 bases between. Looked up from germline, CDR1 is SQVTM and CDR2 is ANQGSEA. This CDR3 comprises 13 residues. The CDR3 nucleotides are TGCAGCGCTATGACGGGATCTGGAAACACCATATATTTT. Protein product: CSAMTGSGNTIYF.

The chain employs TRBV7-9 and TRBJ2-5; 9 bases align to TRBD1. Trimming cost V 4 bases and J 4 bases; bases outside gene matches: 7. This CDR3 comprises 15 residues. Germline CDR1 and CDR2: SEHNR and FQNEAQ (reference sequence). The CDR3 protein is CASSSRDRDRETQYF. The CDR3 DNA reads as TGTGCCAGCAGCTCCAGGGACAGGGACAGAGAGACCCAGTACTTC.

The chain joins TRBV11-1 to TRBJ1-1, with TRBD1 as a possible D gene (6 bases). V lost 5 bases, J lost 1 base, and 17 bases lay in between. Germline values: CDR1 SGHAT, CDR2 FQDESV (reference sequence). CDR3 length equals 16 residues. The CDR3 protein is CASSHGIGGTNTEAFF. The DNA of the CDR3 is TGTGCCAGCAGCCATGGAATAGGGGGAACGAACACTGAAGCTTTCTTT.